These 24 T cell receptor beta chains were all obtained from the same sample, sequenced in a study of blood T cell repertoires in COVID-19. This table comes from immunoSEQ multiplex PCR, and its TCRdb copy is limited to in-frame clones, with some not included. Here the sample spans about 90,000 clones, 76% being singletons. The sample consisted of peripheral blood. The receptors stem from a man in his sixties or seventies with acute or convalescent COVID-19.

The V gene is TRBV10-1, the J gene TRBJ2-2; D perhaps matches TRBD2 (5 bases). CDR1 WNHNN and CDR2 SYGVQD come from the germline V gene (reference sequence). V dropped 5 bases and J dropped 11 bases, with 15 bases sitting between them. This CDR3 is 13 amino acids long. The CDR3 DNA reads as TGCGCCAGCAGTCCAACAGTTGGAGGAGAGCTGTTTTTT. As protein: CASSPTVGGELFF.

This clone has just one count. The chain carries TRBV6-4 and TRBJ1-5; the match to TRBD1 covers 10 bases. After removal of 6 bases from V and 11 bases from J, the junction contained 7 bases not matched to a gene. CDR1 and CDR2 from the germline V gene are MRHNA and SNTAGT. The length of the CDR3 is 13 residues. The CDR3 is CASSQDGQGAQHF. The CDR3 DNA sequence: TGTGCCAGCAGCCAAGATGGACAGGGGGCCCAGCATTTT.

The chain carries TRBV10-1 and TRBJ2-7; D remains ambiguous. The CDR3 spans 13 residues. V was shortened by 5 bases and J by 1 base, with 9 bases between the two germline ends. Germline V gives CDR1 WNHNN, CDR2 SYGVQD (reference sequence). DNA of the CDR3: TGCGCCAGCAGTCCTACGCGATCCTACGAGCAGTACTTC. It encodes CASSPTRSYEQYF.

The chain's CDR3 is CASSAYATSGGAGTGELFF. CDR3 in DNA: TGTGCCAGCAGCGCCTATGCAACTAGCGGGGGGGCCGGCACCGGGGAGCTGTTTTTT. The chain couples TRBV9 to TRBJ2-2; 13 positions match TRBD2. V lost 3 bases to trimming and J lost 4 bases; unmatched junction nucleotides: 12. The CDR3 has 19 amino acids. Germline values: CDR1 SGDLS, CDR2 YYNGEE. Drawing the rest from reference TRBV9 and TRBJ2-2, the complete variable domain is DSGVTQTPKHLITATGQRVTLRCSPRSGDLSVYWYQQSLDQGLQFLIQYYNGEERAKGNILERFSAQQFPDLHSELNLSSLELGDSALYFCASSAYATSGGAGTGELFFGEGSRLTVL.

Many counts were recorded for this clone. The V and J genes are TRBV6-5 and TRBJ1-6, with a tentative D call TRBD1 (5 bases). Between the trimmed V and J ends, which lost 7 bases and 8 bases, there was a span of 15 bases. The CDR3 contains 14 residues. The germline gives CDR1 MNHEY, CDR2 SVGAGI. The CDR3 bases are TGTGCCAGCATGCCCGGAGGGGCGTATTCACCCCTCCACTTT. Encoded protein: CASMPGGAYSPLHF.

V usage is TRBV19 and J usage is TRBJ1-1; D might be TRBD1 (5 bases). The CDR3 length is 15 residues. V lost 7 bases and J lost 1, with 16 bases in between. Per the germline V gene, CDR1 is LNHDA and CDR2 is SQIVND (reference sequence). The CDR3 here is CASTTLGQGNTEAFF. For the CDR3, the DNA is TGTGCCAGTACTACCCTTGGGCAGGGGAACACTGAAGCTTTCTTT. Drawing the rest from reference TRBV19 and TRBJ1-1, the complete variable domain is DGGITQSPKYLFRKEGQNVTLSCEQNLNHDAMYWYRQDPGQGLRLIYYSQIVNDFQKGDIAEGYSVSREKKESFPLTVTSAQKNPTAFYLCASTTLGQGNTEAFFGQGTRLTVV.

This clone has just a few counts. The chain recombines TRBV11-3 with TRBJ2-3; 9 bases fit TRBD2. CDR1 and CDR2 (germline): SGHNT, YENEEA. The CDR3 has 15 residues. The V gene end was trimmed by 5 bases and the J gene end by 4 bases; junction bases not matched to a gene: 7. This chain's CDR3 is CASSVGTSISDTQYF. DNA for the CDR3: TGTGCCAGCAGCGTTGGGACTAGCATCTCAGATACGCAGTATTTT.

The chain has TRBV7-2 and TRBJ1-1; 7 bases line up with TRBD1. Unmatched junction bases numbered 4, after V lost 5 bases and J lost 4 bases. Germline V lookup: CDR1 SGHTA, CDR2 FQGNSA. There are 13 residues in the CDR3. The CDR3 DNA sequence: TGTGCCAGCAGCCGTTCAGGGGGCACTGAAGCTTTCTTT. It codes for CASSRSGGTEAFF.

J is TRBJ2-3 and V is TRBV10-1; 8 bases map to TRBD2. Germline values: CDR1 WNHNN, CDR2 SYGVQD (reference sequence). The junction had 3 bases not matched to a gene; V was cut back by 7 bases and J by 3 bases. The CDR3 covers 13 residues. The CDR3 reads CASIRGGTDTQYF. For the CDR3, the DNA is TGCGCCAGCATACGGGGGGGGACAGATACGCAGTATTTT.

The chain links TRBV5-1 to TRBJ2-5; D perhaps matches TRBD1 (6 bases). Trimming removed 6 bases from V and 5 bases from J, with 14 bases in between. Germline loops: CDR1 SGHRS, CDR2 YFSETQ. This CDR3 spans 13 amino acids. The CDR3 region has the DNA TGCGCCAGCACTCGACAGGCCCACGAGACCCAGTACTTC. It translates to CASTRQAHETQYF. Supplemented by reference TRBV5-1 and TRBJ2-5, the full variable domain reads KAGVTQTPRYLIKTRGQQVTLSCSPISGHRSVSWYQQTPGQGLQFLFEYFSETQRNKGNFPGRFSGRQFSNSRSEMNVSTLELGDSALYLCASTRQAHETQYFGPGTRLLVL.

This rearrangement joins TRBV19 to TRBJ1-1; D is perhaps TRBD1 (5 bases). This CDR3 has 15 amino acids. V lost 2 bases and J 1 base, leaving 11 bases between the germline ends. Looked up from germline, CDR1 is LNHDA and CDR2 is SQIVND (reference sequence). For the CDR3, the DNA is TGTGCCAGTAGTATATCGGGGGACGGGAACACTGAAGCTTTCTTT. Translation gives CASSISGDGNTEAFF.

The chain couples TRBV27 to TRBJ1-5; TRBD1 matches at 7 bases. From germline, CDR1 is MNHEY and CDR2 SMNVEV (reference sequence). The V and J ends lost 10 bases and 9 bases, in that order; junction bases with no gene match: 9. The CDR3 is 12 amino acids. The CDR3 loop is CATGTATRPQHF. DNA for the CDR3: TGTGCCACGGGGACAGCCACACGGCCCCAGCATTTT.

The chain is built from TRBV19 and TRBJ2-3, with a weak D call TRBD1 (6 bases). CDR1 LNHDA and CDR2 SQIVND come from the germline V gene (reference sequence). The CDR3 spans 16 residues. The V gene lost 5 bases and the J gene lost 0 bases, with 15 bases spanning the gap. The CDR3 reads CASSPIDRTSTDTQYF. The CDR3, as DNA: TGTGCCAGTAGTCCGATCGACAGGACTAGCACAGATACGCAGTATTTT.

The J gene is TRBJ1-1, the V gene TRBV28, with 10 nucleotides matching TRBD1. CDR1 and CDR2 from the germline V gene are MDHEN and SYDVKM. CDR3 length equals 14 residues. The V segment lost 4 bases and the J segment 5 bases; nucleotides outside the gene matches: 4. The CDR3 sequence is CASSSTGGDTEAFF. For the CDR3, the DNA is TGTGCCAGCAGTTCGACAGGGGGCGATACTGAAGCTTTCTTT. Full variable domain (outside the CDR3, taken from reference TRBV28 and TRBJ1-1): DVKVTQSSRYLVKRTGEKVFLECVQDMDHENMFWYRQDPGLGLRLIYFSYDVKMKEKGDIPEGYSVSREKKERFSLILESASTNQTSMYLCASSSTGGDTEAFFGQGTRLTVV.

This clone has a handful of counts. The chain recombines TRBV6-5 with TRBJ2-4; a possible D gene is TRBD2 (6 bases). CDR1 is MNHEY, CDR2 SVGAGI, per germline. The CDR3 length is 13 residues. Trimming removed 0 bases at V and 10 bases at J, with 10 bases between. CDR3 in DNA: TGTGCCAGCAGTTACTCCGCCCGGGGGATTCAGTACTTC. It specifies CASSYSARGIQYF.

This clone was found many times. The genes are TRBV13 and TRBJ1-1; no clear D gene. This CDR3 is built from 12 residues. The germline gives CDR1 PRHDT, CDR2 FYEKMQ (reference sequence). Trimming cost V 1 base and J 3 bases, with 3 bases left between them. In DNA, the CDR3 is TGTGCCAGCAGCTTAGCTTACACTGAAGCTTTCTTT. This codes for CASSLAYTEAFF.

The rearrangement links TRBV5-6 to TRBJ1-5; D possibly corresponds to TRBD1 (5 bases). CDR3 size: 16 residues. Between the trimmed V and J ends, which lost 2 bases and 4 bases, there was a span of 16 bases. Germline V lookup: CDR1 SGHDT, CDR2 YYEEEE. CDR3 DNA sequence: TGTGCCAGCAGCTTAATTCGTCTGGGGCCTAATCAGCCCCAGCATTTT. Encoded protein: CASSLIRLGPNQPQHF.

The CDR3 region is CASSPRTGGYGYTF. The CDR3 nucleotides are TGTGCCAGTAGTCCGAGGACAGGGGGTTATGGCTACACCTTC. The V gene is TRBV19, the J gene TRBJ1-2; TRBD1 aligns across 10 bases. Germline CDR1 LNHDA, CDR2 SQIVND (reference sequence). Trimming took 5 bases from V and 5 from J; bases not matched to a gene: 5. This CDR3 is built from 14 residues.

V usage is TRBV23-1 and J usage is TRBJ1-4, with D possibly TRBD1 on 5 matching bases. TRBV23-1 is an ORF, and what it does is uncertain. Between the trimmed V and J ends, which lost 0 bases and 2 bases, there was a span of 13 bases. The length of the CDR3 is 17 residues. The CDR3 spells CASSQSAGRGTNEKLFF. CDR3 coding DNA: TGCGCCAGCAGTCAATCCGCGGGTCGGGGGACTAATGAAAAACTGTTTTTT.

The chain joins TRBV15 to TRBJ1-6, with D hard to call. Looked up from germline, CDR1 is LNHNV and CDR2 is YYDKDF (reference sequence). The germline V and J ends were trimmed by 0 bases and 3 bases, with 12 bases remaining between them. The CDR3 is 17 residues long. The CDR3 DNA reads TGTGCCACCAGCAGAGATTCGCGACCGGGCTATAATTCACCCCTCCACTTT. As protein: CATSRDSRPGYNSPLHF.

The chain employs TRBV6-5 and TRBJ1-1; the match to TRBD1 covers 7 bases. In germline, CDR1 is MNHEY, CDR2 SVGAGI. The CDR3 extends over 15 amino acids. After removal of 6 bases from V and 2 bases from J, the junction contained 9 bases not matched to a gene. The CDR3 here is CASSRWTGSNTEAFF. CDR3 sequence (DNA): TGTGCCAGCAGCCGATGGACAGGCTCTAACACTGAAGCTTTCTTT.

The chain couples TRBV10-2 to TRBJ1-1; 11 nucleotides align to TRBD1. The germline V gene has CDR1 WSHSY and CDR2 SAAADI. This CDR3 spans 14 amino acids. The V gene end was trimmed by 7 bases and the J gene end by 5 bases; junction bases not matched to a gene: 6. In DNA form, the CDR3 reads TGCGCCAGCATTGGGGACAGGGGGTTTACTGAAGCTTTCTTT. Residues: CASIGDRGFTEAFF.

The V call is TRBV25-1, the J call TRBJ1-2, with TRBD1 matching 8 bases. The CDR3 is 15 amino acids. Germline V CDR1 and CDR2: MGHDK, SYGVNS. J was trimmed by 4 bases and V by 2 bases; bases with no gene match: 6. The CDR3 nucleotides are TGTGCCAGCAGTGAACCAGGGGGCCCCGTCTATGGCTACACCTTC. Its protein is CASSEPGGPVYGYTF.

The chain has TRBV7-8 and TRBJ1-2; TRBD1 matches 9 bases. The trim removed 1 base at V and 5 bases at J, leaving 2 bases unmatched. The CDR3 covers 14 residues. In germline, CDR1 is SGHVS, CDR2 FQNEAQ. The CDR3 nucleotides are TGTGCCAGCAGCTTAGAGGGACAGGGATATGGCTACACCTTC. Encoded protein: CASSLEGQGYGYTF.